This TCR beta chain is drawn from a study of memory CD4+ T cells and cytomegalovirus serostatus. Study as a whole: This sample comes from healthy Belgian adults, roughly 9 CMV seropositive, approximately 24 seronegative.

Study-wide points: Each of approximately 61 CMV-associated TCRbeta sequences occurred in one to five individuals.

CDR1 is SGHNT, CDR2 YYREEE, per germline (reference sequence). CDR3 length equals 13 residues. V dropped 3 bases and J dropped 4; count of bases not matched to a gene: 4. The sort gate was single viable CD3+CD4+CD8-CD45RO+ cells for memory CD4+ T cells. After thawing, CD4+ T cells were positively selected. The data were produced by immunoSEQ multiplex PCR, yet TCRdb's version contains in-frame clones alone and is incomplete. The repertoire includes over 50,000 clones, roughly 72% of them detected once, and around 1.6% sits in the top ten. To note about this clone: Antigen specificity is unknown.

The chain couples TRBV5-4 to TRBJ2-7; TRBD2 matches at 7 bases. This receptor was identified in an adult in good health and CMV-seronegative. The sequenced material came from memory CD4+ T cells from blood. In DNA, the CDR3 is TGTGCCAGCAGCTCGGGGGGTGTGTACGAGCAGTACTTC. This sequence encodes CASSSGGVYEQYF.